This entry concerns a single T cell receptor beta chain. Its antigen is as yet unknown. Data came from immunoSEQ multiplex PCR; TCRdb stores just in-frame clones and leaves some out. This table holds under 35,000 clones, roughly 86% found once. CDR1 is LGHNA, CDR2 YNFKEQ, per germline. Trimming took off 0 bases at V and 2 bases at J, with 11 bases between the two ends. The length of the CDR3 is 16 residues. This sample stems from a study of OX40 agonist ivuxolimab in advanced cancers. Overall study: Patients were approximately 80% male with ages roughly 20 to 85, mean around 61. Study conclusions and caveats: The study found that CD8+ T cells averaged more expanded clones than CD4+.

The chain uses TRBV4-2 and TRBJ2-1; D is possibly TRBD1 (5 bases). The receptor's source is an adult with an advanced solid tumor such as melanoma, head and neck, liver or kidney cancer. This specimen was CD4+ or CD8+ T cells sorted from blood, taken in a trial of the OX40 agonist ivuxolimab. As DNA, the CDR3 is TGTGCCAGCAGCCAAGATCGGCAGGGAACCTACAATGAGCAGTTCTTC. It specifies CASSQDRQGTYNEQFF.